The following is a T cell receptor beta chain sequence with its context. What it recognizes is unknown. Sequencing used immunoSEQ multiplex PCR; TCRdb keeps in-frame clones, though not all of them. Of about 350,000 clones detected, around 83% appear once; the ten largest clones hold around 3.3%. The data belong to a study of Ad26.COV2.S vaccination and SARS-CoV-2 variants. Study context: The trial was COV1001 and the donor's arm was Ad26.COV2.S.

V lost 0 bases, J lost 2 bases, and 15 bases lay in between. This CDR3 is 17 amino acids long. Findings of the study overall: Estimates derived from TCR breadth and depth analyses may have underestimated total T cell responses.

Treatment noted: around 19 received Ad26.COV2.S at low or high dose, single or two shots; several received placebo; per-sample allocation not given. Samples analyzed were those drawn on day 63 after the first vaccine or placebo injection. In Boston, an adult donor aged 18-55 years took part. The administered vaccine (an Ad26 vector) expressed Wuhan-strain SARS-CoV-2 spike. V gene TRBV23-1 combines with J gene TRBJ2-3; perhaps D is TRBD1 or TRBD2 (6 bases each). TRBV23-1 is flagged as an ORF with uncertain function. This sequence was found in a person between 18 and 59 years old who received the Ad26.COV2.S COVID-19 vaccine or a placebo. Here the sequenced sample was peripheral blood, taken in a trial of Ad26.COV2.S vaccine versus placebo. CDR3 in amino acids: CASSQSGPGAATDTQYF. CDR3 DNA: TGCGCCAGCAGTCAATCTGGTCCGGGGGCCGCCACAGATACGCAGTATTTT.